Described below is a single T cell receptor (beta chain) sequence and its context. Its antigen is still unknown. The V and J ends lost 0 bases and 1 base respectively, with 9 bases between them. Germline V lookup: CDR1 MNHEY, CDR2 SVGAGI. CDR3 size: 15 residues. This entry is derived from a study of OX40 agonist ivuxolimab in advanced cancers. Turning to the study itself: Patients were 82.7% male with ages about 23 to 80, mean about 54. Whole-study findings and limits: Low normalized clonal expansion also occurred in some nonresponding patients. Expanded peripheral T cell antigen specificity was not determined. Average numbers of expanded clones were greater in CD8+ T cells than in CD4+.

Assay used: immunoSEQ multiplex PCR; TCRdb lists only in-frame clones, some missing. The sample has tens of thousands of clones, about 82% seen once; the top ten hold about 11%. This chain links TRBV6-5 with TRBJ2-5; D is uncertain. The sequencing used CD4+ or CD8+ T cells sorted from blood, collected in a trial of the OX40 agonist ivuxolimab. The source is an adult with an advanced solid tumor such as melanoma, head and neck, liver or kidney cancer. CDR3 in amino acids: CASSYSTLGQETQYF. The DNA for the CDR3 is TGTGCCAGCAGTTACTCTACACTCGGCCAAGAGACCCAGTACTTC.